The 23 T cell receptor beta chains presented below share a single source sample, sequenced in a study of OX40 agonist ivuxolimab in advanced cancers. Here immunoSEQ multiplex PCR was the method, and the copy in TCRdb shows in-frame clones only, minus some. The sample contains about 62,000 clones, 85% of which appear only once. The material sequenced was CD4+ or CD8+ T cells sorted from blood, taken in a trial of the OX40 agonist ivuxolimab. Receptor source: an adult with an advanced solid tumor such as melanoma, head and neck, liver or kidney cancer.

The CDR3: CASSFATGSEKLFF. The CDR3 coding sequence is TGTGCCAGCAGCTTCGCGACAGGGAGTGAAAAACTGTTTTTT. The chain has TRBV11-2 and TRBJ1-4; 7 nucleotides agree with TRBD1. This CDR3 contains 14 residues. V gave up 3 bases and J gave up 7 bases; unmatched junction bases: 5. Germline V gene lookup returns CDR1 SGHAT and CDR2 FQNNGV.

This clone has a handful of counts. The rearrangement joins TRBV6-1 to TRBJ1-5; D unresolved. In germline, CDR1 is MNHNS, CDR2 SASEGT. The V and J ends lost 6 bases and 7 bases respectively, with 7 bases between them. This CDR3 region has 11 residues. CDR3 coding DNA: TGTGCCAGCAGCGGTTTCCAGCCCCAGCATTTT. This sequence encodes CASSGFQPQHF.

The CDR3: CASSLKAGGTNTGELFF. The CDR3 DNA reads TGTGCCAGCAGCTTGAAAGCGGGAGGAACGAACACCGGGGAGCTGTTTTTT. The chain couples TRBV5-6 to TRBJ2-2, with 9 bases matching TRBD2. V lost 1 base to trimming and J lost 0 bases; unmatched junction nucleotides: 4. The length of the CDR3 is 17 residues. Germline V gene sequence: CDR1 SGHDT, CDR2 YYEEEE.

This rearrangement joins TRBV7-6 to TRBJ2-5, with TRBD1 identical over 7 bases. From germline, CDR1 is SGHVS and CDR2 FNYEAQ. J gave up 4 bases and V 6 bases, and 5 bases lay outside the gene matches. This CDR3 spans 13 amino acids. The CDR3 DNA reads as TGTGCCAGCAGGCCACAGGGGCCAGAGACCCAGTACTTC. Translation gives CASRPQGPETQYF.

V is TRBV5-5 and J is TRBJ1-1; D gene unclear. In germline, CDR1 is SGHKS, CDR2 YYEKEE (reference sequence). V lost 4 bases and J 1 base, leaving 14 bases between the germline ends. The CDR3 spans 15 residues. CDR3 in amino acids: CASSPGWARNTEAFF. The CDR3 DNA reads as TGTGCCAGCAGCCCTGGTTGGGCTCGGAACACTGAAGCTTTCTTT.

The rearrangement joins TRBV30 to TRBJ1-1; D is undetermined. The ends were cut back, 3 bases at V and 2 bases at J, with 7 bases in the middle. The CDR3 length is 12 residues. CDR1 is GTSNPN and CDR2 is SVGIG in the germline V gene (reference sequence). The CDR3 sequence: CAWRWGNTEAFF. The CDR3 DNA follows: TGTGCCTGGAGATGGGGAAACACTGAAGCTTTCTTT. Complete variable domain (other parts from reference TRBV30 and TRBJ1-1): SQTIHQWPATLVQPVGSPLSLECTVEGTSNPNLYWYRQAAGRGLQLLFYSVGIGQISSEVPQNLSASRPQDRQFILSSKKLLLSDSGFYLCAWRWGNTEAFFGQGTRLTVV.

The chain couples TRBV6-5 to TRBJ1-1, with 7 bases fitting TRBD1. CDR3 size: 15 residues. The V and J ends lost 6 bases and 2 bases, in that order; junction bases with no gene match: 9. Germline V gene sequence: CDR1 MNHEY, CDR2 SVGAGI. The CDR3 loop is CASRRKGQQNTEAFF. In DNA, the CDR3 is TGTGCCAGCAGGAGAAAGGGACAGCAAAACACTGAAGCTTTCTTT.

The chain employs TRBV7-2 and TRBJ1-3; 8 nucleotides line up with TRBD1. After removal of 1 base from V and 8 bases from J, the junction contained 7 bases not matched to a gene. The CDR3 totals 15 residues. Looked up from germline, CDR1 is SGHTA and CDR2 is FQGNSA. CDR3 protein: CASSLEARGLDTIYF. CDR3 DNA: TGTGCCAGCAGCTTAGAAGCCAGGGGGCTTGACACCATATATTTT.

The CDR3 DNA sequence: TGTGCCAGCAGCTTCGGTCAGGGGGTTGGGGAGCAGTACTTC. This codes for CASSFGQGVGEQYF. This sequence joins TRBV5-6 and TRBJ2-7, with 7 positions matching TRBD1. J lost 7 bases, V lost 2 bases, and 9 bases had no gene match. The length of the CDR3 is 14 residues. Looked up from germline, CDR1 is SGHDT and CDR2 is YYEEEE.

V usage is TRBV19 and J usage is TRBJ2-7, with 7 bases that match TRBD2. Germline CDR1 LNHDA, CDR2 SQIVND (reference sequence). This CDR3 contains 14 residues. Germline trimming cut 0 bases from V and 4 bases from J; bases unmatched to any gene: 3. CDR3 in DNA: TGTGCCAGTAGTATAGAAGCGGGGCGGTACGAGCAGTACTTC. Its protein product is CASSIEAGRYEQYF.

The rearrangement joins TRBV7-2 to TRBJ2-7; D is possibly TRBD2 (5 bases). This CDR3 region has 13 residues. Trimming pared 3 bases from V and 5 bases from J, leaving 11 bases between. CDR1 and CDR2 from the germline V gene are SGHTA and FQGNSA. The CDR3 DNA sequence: TGTGCCAGCAGCTTGAGGGCGATGAACGAGCAGTACTTC. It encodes CASSLRAMNEQYF.

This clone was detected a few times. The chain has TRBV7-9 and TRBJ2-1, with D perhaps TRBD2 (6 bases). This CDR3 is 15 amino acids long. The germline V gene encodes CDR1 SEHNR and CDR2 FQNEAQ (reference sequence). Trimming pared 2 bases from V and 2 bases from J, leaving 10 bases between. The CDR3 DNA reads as TGTGCCAGCAGCTTATTCGGGGGTGCCTACAATGAGCAGTTCTTC. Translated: CASSLFGGAYNEQFF.

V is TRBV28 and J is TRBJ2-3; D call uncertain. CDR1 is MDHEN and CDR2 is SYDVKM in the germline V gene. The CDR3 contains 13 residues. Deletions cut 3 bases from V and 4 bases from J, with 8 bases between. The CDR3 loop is CASSLGGSDTQYF. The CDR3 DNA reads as TGTGCCAGCAGTTTGGGCGGCTCAGATACGCAGTATTTT.

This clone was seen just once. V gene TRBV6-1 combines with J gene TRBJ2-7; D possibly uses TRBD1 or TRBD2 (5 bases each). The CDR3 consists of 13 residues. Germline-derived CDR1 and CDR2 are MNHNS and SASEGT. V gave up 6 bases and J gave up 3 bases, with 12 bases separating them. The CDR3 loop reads CASSQGTYYEQYF. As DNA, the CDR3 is TGTGCCAGCAGCCAAGGGACCTACTACGAGCAGTACTTC.

CDR3 DNA sequence: TGTGCCAGCAGCTTAGGAGGGTCCTATCAGCCCCAGCATTTT. Its translation: CASSLGGSYQPQHF. The gene calls are TRBV7-6 and TRBJ1-5; D is unresolved. The CDR3 extends over 14 amino acids. Trimming took off 1 base at V and 5 bases at J, with 9 bases between the two ends. From germline, CDR1 is SGHVS and CDR2 FNYEAQ.

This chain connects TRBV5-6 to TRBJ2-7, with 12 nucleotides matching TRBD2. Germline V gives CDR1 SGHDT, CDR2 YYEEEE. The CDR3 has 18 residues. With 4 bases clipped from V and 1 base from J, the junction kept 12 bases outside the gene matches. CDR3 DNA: TGTGCCAGCAGCGTGACTAGCGGGAGTCTGGTTAGGTCCTACGAGCAGTACTTC. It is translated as CASSVTSGSLVRSYEQYF. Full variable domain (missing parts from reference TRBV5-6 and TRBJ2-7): DAGVTQSPTHLIKTRGQQVTLRCSPKSGHDTVSWYQQALGQGPQFIFQYYEEEERQRGNFPDRFSGHQFPNYSSELNVNALLLGDSALYLCASSVTSGSLVRSYEQYFGPGTRLTVT.

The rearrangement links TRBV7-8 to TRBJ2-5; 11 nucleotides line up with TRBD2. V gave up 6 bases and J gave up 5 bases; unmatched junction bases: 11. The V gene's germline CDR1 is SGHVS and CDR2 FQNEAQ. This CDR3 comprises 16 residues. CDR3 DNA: TGTGCCAGCAGTCTAGCGGGAGGTAGTTCGGAGGAGACCCAGTACTTC. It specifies CASSLAGGSSEETQYF. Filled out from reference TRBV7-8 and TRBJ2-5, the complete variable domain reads GAGVSQSPRYKVAKRGQDVALRCDPISGHVSLFWYQQALGQGPEFLTYFQNEAQLDKSGLPSDRFFAERPEGSVSTLKIQRTQQEDSAVYLCASSLAGGSSEETQYFGPGTRLLVL.

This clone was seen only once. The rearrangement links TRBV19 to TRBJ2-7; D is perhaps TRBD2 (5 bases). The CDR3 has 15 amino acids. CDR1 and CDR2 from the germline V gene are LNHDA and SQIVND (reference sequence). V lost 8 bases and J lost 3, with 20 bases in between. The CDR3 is CASSPDRETIYEQYF. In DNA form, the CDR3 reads TGTGCCAGTTCCCCCGACCGGGAAACAATCTACGAGCAGTACTTC.

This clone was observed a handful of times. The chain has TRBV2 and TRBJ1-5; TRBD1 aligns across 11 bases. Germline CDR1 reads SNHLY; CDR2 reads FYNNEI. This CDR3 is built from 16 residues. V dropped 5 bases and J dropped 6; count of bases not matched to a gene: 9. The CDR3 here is CASSRTGTGGGQPQHF. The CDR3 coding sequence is TGTGCCAGCAGTAGAACCGGGACAGGGGGAGGTCAGCCCCAGCATTTT.

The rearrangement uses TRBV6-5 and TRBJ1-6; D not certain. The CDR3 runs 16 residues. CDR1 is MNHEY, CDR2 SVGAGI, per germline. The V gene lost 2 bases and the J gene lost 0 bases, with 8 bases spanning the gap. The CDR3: CASSYQASSYNSPLHF. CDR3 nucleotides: TGTGCCAGCAGTTACCAAGCCAGCTCCTATAATTCACCCCTCCACTTT.

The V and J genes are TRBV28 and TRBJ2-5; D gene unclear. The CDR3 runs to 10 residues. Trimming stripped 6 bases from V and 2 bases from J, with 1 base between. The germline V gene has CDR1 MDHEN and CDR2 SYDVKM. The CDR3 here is CASRQETQYF. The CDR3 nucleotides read TGTGCCAGCAGACAAGAGACCCAGTACTTC.

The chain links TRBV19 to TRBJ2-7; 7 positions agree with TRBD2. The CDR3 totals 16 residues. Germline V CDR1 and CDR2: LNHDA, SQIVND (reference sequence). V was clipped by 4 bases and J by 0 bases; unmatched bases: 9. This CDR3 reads CASSTTSGVSSYEQYF. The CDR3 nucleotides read TGTGCCAGTAGTACGACCAGCGGGGTGAGCTCCTACGAGCAGTACTTC.

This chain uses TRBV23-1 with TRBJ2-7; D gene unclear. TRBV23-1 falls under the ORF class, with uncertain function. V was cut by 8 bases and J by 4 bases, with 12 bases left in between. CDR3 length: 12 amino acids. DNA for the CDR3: TGCGCCAGCTTCGACGCGGCATACGAGCAGTACTTC. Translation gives CASFDAAYEQYF.